This T cell receptor (beta chain) was sequenced in a study of cytomegalovirus exposure and HLA in healthy donors. PCR used 60 Vbeta primers and 13 Jbeta primers. Sequencing was performed with immunoSEQ multiplex PCR; in TCRdb, only in-frame clones are kept and a portion is missing. The sample lists about 140,000 clones, 66% occurring once. The CDR3 has 16 residues. The ends lost 4 bases at V and 5 bases at J; junction bases unmatched: 8. CDR1 and CDR2 from the germline V gene are SGHDN and FVKESK. The sequence derives from a woman aged 60-70 years in good health and CMV-seronegative. Sequencing was done on a sample of PBMCs. The V and J genes are TRBV14 and TRBJ2-5; 12 bases map to TRBD2. Written as DNA, the CDR3 is TGTGCCAGCAGCCGACTAGCGGGGGCCCCGCGGGAGACCCAGTACTTC. Protein product: CASSRLAGAPRETQYF.